The 7 T cell receptor beta chains given below trace back to one sample, sequenced in a study of CD8 T cells in ankylosing spondylitis. No antigen has been assigned to these receptors. Each CDR3 protein is one row after TCRdb ran MiXCR on the 5' RACE reads. The sample gives around 490,000 distinct CDR3 sequences, 5.3% of which show up once; approximately 3.5% is in the top ten. General study results and limits: A TCR beta motif made of eight highly homologous variants seemed typical of ankylosing spondylitis blood.

The sample consisted of blood, either unsorted or a sorted T cell fraction (not recorded which). These receptors were collected from a male donor with ankylosing spondylitis.

This clonotype showed up many times. The chain links TRBV5-1 to TRBJ1-6, with TRBD1 as a possible D gene (5 bases). CDR1 and CDR2 (germline): SGHRS, YFSETQ. The CDR3 sequence is 17 residues long. Trimming stripped 2 bases from V and 10 bases from J, with 22 bases between. CDR3 DNA sequence: TGCGCCAGCAGCTTCCAAGGTACCCAGGGAAAAGGCTCACCCCTCCACTTT. Translating gives CASSFQGTQGKGSPLHF.

This clonotype was seen only a few times. The chain couples TRBV7-2 to TRBJ2-1, with 8 bases identical to TRBD2. In germline, CDR1 is SGHTA, CDR2 FQGNSA. V was pared by 1 base and J by 9 bases, with 11 bases of the junction left unmatched. The CDR3 is 16 amino acids. Here the CDR3 reads CASSLVGTSTSTEQFF. Here the CDR3 DNA reads TGTGCCAGCAGCTTAGTTGGGACTAGTACCTCTACTGAGCAGTTCTTC.

This clonotype came up many times. This sequence joins TRBV7-2 and TRBJ2-4; D may be TRBD1 (5 bases). The V end was cut by 3 bases, the J end by 0 bases, with 12 bases between. From germline, CDR1 is SGHTA and CDR2 FQGNSA. The CDR3 totals 16 residues. The CDR3 spells CASSFDRTLAKNIQYF. The CDR3 nucleotides read TGTGCCAGCAGCTTCGACAGAACCTTAGCCAAAAACATTCAGTACTTC.

The rearrangement uses TRBV12-3 or TRBV12-4 and TRBJ2-3, with TRBD1 identical over 7 bases. The CDR3 has 16 residues. J lost 6 bases, V lost 6 bases, and 15 bases had no gene match. CDR3 amino acids: CASSHDRVKSVDTQYF. The CDR3, as DNA: TGTGCCAGCAGCCACGACAGGGTCAAATCTGTTGATACGCAGTATTTT.

This clonotype was counted many times. The V call is TRBV4-3, the J call TRBJ1-5; 7 bases line up with TRBD1. There are 18 residues in the CDR3. The ends lost 0 bases at V and 1 base at J; junction bases unmatched: 9. The germline CDR1 and CDR2 sequences are LGHNA and YSLEER. This CDR3 reads CASSQDPTGWWSNQPQHF. CDR3 coding DNA: TGCGCCAGCAGCCAAGACCCGACAGGGTGGTGGAGCAATCAGCCCCAGCATTTT.

This clonotype has ten or more counts. The chain has TRBV7-6 and TRBJ1-4; the D gene is possibly TRBD1 (5 bases). Trimming removed 3 bases at V and 6 bases at J, with 11 bases between. The CDR3 has 14 residues. Germline lookup yields CDR1 SGHVS and CDR2 FNYEAQ. The CDR3 nucleotides read TGTGCCAGCAGCTTTCAGGGTGGGGATGAAAAACTGTTTTTT. Amino acids: CASSFQGGDEKLFF.

The V call is TRBV20-1, the J call TRBJ2-3; either TRBD1 or TRBD2 may supply D (5 bases each). The CDR3 is 21 amino acids. V lost 5 bases and J 0 bases, leaving 33 bases between the germline ends. Per the germline V gene, CDR1 is DFQATT and CDR2 is SNEGSKA (reference sequence). CDR3 sequence reads: CSAEVGPGPPQAATSTDTQYF. In DNA, the CDR3 is TGCAGTGCTGAAGTAGGCCCGGGGCCGCCTCAAGCTGCTACTAGCACAGATACGCAGTATTTT.